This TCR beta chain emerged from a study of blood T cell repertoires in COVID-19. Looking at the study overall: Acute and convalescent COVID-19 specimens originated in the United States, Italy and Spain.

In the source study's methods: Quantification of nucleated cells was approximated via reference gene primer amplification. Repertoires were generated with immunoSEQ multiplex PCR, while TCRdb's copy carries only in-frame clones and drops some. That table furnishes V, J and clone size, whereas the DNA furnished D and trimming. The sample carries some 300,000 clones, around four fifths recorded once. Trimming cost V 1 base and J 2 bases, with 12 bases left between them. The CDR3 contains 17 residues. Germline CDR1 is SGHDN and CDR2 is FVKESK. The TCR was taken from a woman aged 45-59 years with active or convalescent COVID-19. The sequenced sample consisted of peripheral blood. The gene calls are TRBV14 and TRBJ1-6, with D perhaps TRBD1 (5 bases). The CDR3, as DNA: TGTGCCAGCAGCCAAGGCCAGGGTTTTCCCTATAATTCACCCCTCCACTTT. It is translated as CASSQGQGFPYNSPLHF.